The rows below give T cell receptor beta chains drawn from one sample of a study of shared clonotypes between healthy human individuals. Using immunoSEQ multiplex PCR, the repertoire was profiled, and TCRdb retains in-frame clones only, with some absent. The sample includes a few million clones, 85% to 95% of them seen just once. Sequenced sample: naive CD4+ T cells from PBMCs. These receptors were obtained from a man between 18 and 29 years old in good health. Some clones in this sample may be carry-over from other donors' samples. Both conserved end residues are part of each CDR3. The D gene is left open where the match is weak. Size values are once, few and many counts, or a class for expanded clones, and some rows have none.

D: -; V: TRBV5-4; J: TRBJ2-3; size: once; CDR3: CASSSSLRTDTQYF; DNA: TGTGCCAGCAGCTCATCTCTCCGCACAGATACGCAGTATTTT
D: -; V: TRBV19; J: TRBJ2-2; size: -; CDR3: CASSIGLHTGELFF; DNA: TGTGCCAGTAGTATAGGACTACACACCGGGGAGCTGTTTTTT
D: -; V: TRBV25-1; J: TRBJ1-1; size: once; CDR3: CASLGFAEAFF; DNA: TGTGCCAGCCTGGGTTTCGCTGAAGCTTTCTTT
D: -; V: TRBV6-1; J: TRBJ1-5; size: -; CDR3: CASTQQGPNQPQHF; DNA: TGTGCCAGCACCCAACAGGGTCCAAATCAGCCCCAGCATTTT
D: -; V: TRBV2; J: TRBJ1-5; size: once; CDR3: CASSERRDSNQPQHF; DNA: TGTGCCAGCAGTGAACGCAGGGATAGCAATCAGCCCCAGCATTTT
D: -; V: TRBV20-1; J: TRBJ1-5; size: few; CDR3: CSAKRDQPQHF; DNA: TGCAGTGCCAAACGAGATCAGCCCCAGCATTTT
D: -; V: TRBV9; J: TRBJ1-1; size: once; CDR3: CASSVSTANTEAFF; DNA: TGTGCCAGCAGCGTATCGACGGCTAACACTGAAGCTTTCTTT
D: TRBD2; V: TRBV28; J: TRBJ2-7; size: -; CDR3: CASSFSRGGYYEQYF; DNA: TGTGCCAGCAGTTTTTCCCGGGGGGGATACTACGAGCAGTACTTC
D: -; V: TRBV6-5; J: TRBJ2-7; size: -; CDR3: CASSYSSAFAYEQYF; DNA: TGTGCCAGCAGTTACTCCAGCGCCTTCGCCTACGAGCAGTACTTC
D: -; V: TRBV28; J: TRBJ2-7; size: -; CDR3: CASSIAYEQYF; DNA: TGTGCCAGCAGTATTGCATACGAGCAGTACTTC
D: -; V: TRBV7-2; J: TRBJ1-2; size: -; CDR3: CASSLLAGAGYGYTF; DNA: TGTGCCAGCAGCTTATTGGCGGGGGCAGGGTATGGCTACACCTTC
D: TRBD1; V: TRBV5-1; J: TRBJ1-2; size: -; CDR3: CASSLTTGSFFNYGYTF; DNA: TGCGCCAGCAGCTTGACGACAGGGAGCTTCTTTAACTATGGCTACACCTTC
D: -; V: TRBV5-1; J: TRBJ1-1; size: -; CDR3: CASSSGPEDAEAFF; DNA: TGCGCCAGCAGCTCCGGGCCCGAGGACGCTGAAGCTTTCTTT
D: -; V: TRBV27; J: TRBJ1-1; size: -; CDR3: CASSLTVGGVNTEAFF; DNA: TGTGCCAGCAGTTTAACGGTTGGGGGGGTGAACACTGAAGCTTTCTTT
D: TRBD2; V: TRBV27; J: TRBJ2-3; size: -; CDR3: CASSWGGTQYF; DNA: TGTGCCAGCAGTTGGGGGGGGACGCAGTATTTT
D: -; V: TRBV29-1; J: TRBJ2-3; size: -; CDR3: CSVGGAGSTDTQYF; DNA: TGCAGCGTGGGGGGGGCGGGAAGCACAGATACGCAGTATTTT
D: -; V: TRBV28; J: TRBJ1-1; size: -; CDR3: CASSLPGATEAFF; DNA: TGTGCCAGCAGTTTACCGGGGGCAACTGAAGCTTTCTTT
D: TRBD1; V: TRBV7-9; J: TRBJ1-2; size: -; CDR3: CASSLARGQGYYGYTF; DNA: TGTGCCAGCAGCTTAGCGAGGGGACAGGGGTACTATGGCTACACCTTC
D: -; V: TRBV5-1; J: TRBJ2-7; size: -; CDR3: CASSLETGHGYEQYF; DNA: TGCGCCAGCAGCTTGGAAACGGGACATGGTTACGAGCAGTACTTC
D: TRBD1; V: TRBV9; J: TRBJ1-2; size: -; CDR3: CASSALGQGFGYTF; DNA: TGTGCCAGCAGCGCCCTGGGACAGGGTTTCGGCTACACCTTC
D: TRBD2; V: TRBV5-6; J: TRBJ2-1; size: -; CDR3: CASRGLARSEQFF; DNA: TGTGCCAGCAGGGGACTAGCGCGCTCTGAGCAGTTCTTC
D: -; V: TRBV28; J: TRBJ2-5; size: -; CDR3: CASSLQAGVRTQYF; DNA: TGTGCCAGCAGTCTTCAGGCAGGGGTGAGGACCCAGTACTTC
D: -; V: TRBV11-2; J: TRBJ1-2; size: -; CDR3: CASSLYHAQGGYGYTF; DNA: TGTGCCAGCAGCTTATACCATGCACAGGGTGGCTATGGCTACACCTTC
D: -; V: TRBV30; J: TRBJ2-1; size: -; CDR3: CAWNRDGGNEQFF; DNA: TGTGCCTGGAACAGGGACGGGGGCAATGAGCAGTTCTTC
D: -; V: TRBV5-1; J: TRBJ1-1; size: -; CDR3: CASSLVQVNTEAFF; DNA: TGCGCCAGCAGCTTGGTTCAGGTGAACACTGAAGCTTTCTTT
D: TRBD2; V: TRBV28; J: TRBJ2-7; size: -; CDR3: CASIPGGASYEQYF; DNA: TGTGCCAGCATCCCCGGGGGGGCCTCCTACGAGCAGTACTTC
D: -; V: TRBV27; J: TRBJ2-7; size: -; CDR3: CASSLASSYEQYF; DNA: TGTGCCAGCAGTTTAGCGAGCTCCTACGAGCAGTACTTC
D: TRBD2; V: TRBV28; J: TRBJ2-1; size: -; CDR3: CASSAPLAGAYNEQFF; DNA: TGTGCCAGCAGTGCCCCTTTAGCGGGAGCCTACAATGAGCAGTTCTTC
D: -; V: TRBV5-4; J: TRBJ1-1; size: few; CDR3: CASSLDSGAPSAFF; DNA: TGTGCCAGCAGCTTGGACTCCGGGGCACCTTCGGCTTTCTTT
D: -; V: TRBV4-1; J: TRBJ2-6; size: -; CDR3: CASSHLNRAGANVLTF; DNA: TGCGCCAGCAGCCACCTGAACAGGGCTGGGGCCAACGTCCTGACTTTC
D: -; V: TRBV7-2; J: TRBJ1-5; size: -; CDR3: CASSLSLQGLPQHF; DNA: TGTGCCAGCAGCCTAAGCCTACAGGGTCTGCCCCAGCATTTT
D: -; V: TRBV7-9; J: TRBJ1-2; size: -; CDR3: CASSPLRLGRYGYTF; DNA: TGTGCCAGCAGCCCCCTCCGACTGGGCCGGTATGGCTACACCTTC
D: -; V: TRBV28; J: TRBJ2-3; size: once; CDR3: CASSLWQGRPFF; DNA: TGTGCCAGCAGTTTATGGCAGGGGCGTCCATTTTTT
D: -; V: TRBV6-5; J: TRBJ1-1; size: -; CDR3: CASSLTEGREAFF; DNA: TGTGCCAGCAGCCTCACTGAGGGGCGGGAAGCTTTCTTT
D: TRBD1; V: TRBV9; J: TRBJ2-2; size: -; CDR3: CASSVRDRGSGDTGELFF; DNA: TGTGCCAGCAGCGTTCGGGACAGGGGGAGTGGCGACACCGGGGAGCTGTTTTTT
D: -; V: TRBV6-6; J: TRBJ2-5; size: -; CDR3: CASSPPWQTQETQYF; DNA: TGTGCCAGCAGTCCGCCATGGCAGACCCAAGAGACCCAGTACTTC
D: -; V: TRBV7-9; J: TRBJ2-7; size: -; CDR3: CASDMGQGINEQYF; DNA: TGTGCCAGCGACATGGGGCAGGGGATCAACGAGCAGTACTTC
D: -; V: TRBV19; J: TRBJ1-1; size: -; CDR3: CASRKTFNTEAFF; DNA: TGTGCCAGTAGAAAGACTTTTAACACTGAAGCTTTCTTT
D: -; V: TRBV28; J: TRBJ1-2; size: -; CDR3: CASSLIGLGQAARLDYGYTF; DNA: TGTGCCAGCAGTTTAATCGGTTTGGGGCAGGCCGCCAGACTCGACTATGGCTACACCTTC
D: TRBD2; V: TRBV6-5; J: TRBJ2-7; size: -; CDR3: CASSYRLAVSSYEQYF; DNA: TGTGCCAGCAGTTACAGACTAGCGGTTAGCTCCTACGAGCAGTACTTC
D: -; V: TRBV30; J: TRBJ2-2; size: -; CDR3: CAWSASANTGELFF; DNA: TGTGCCTGGAGCGCCTCAGCGAACACCGGGGAGCTGTTTTTT
D: TRBD1; V: TRBV5-1; J: TRBJ1-2; size: once; CDR3: CASSSGTAYGYTF; DNA: TGCGCCAGCAGCTCCGGGACAGCCTATGGCTACACCTTC
D: -; V: TRBV7-3; J: TRBJ1-1; size: -; CDR3: CASSLTGRTNTEAFF; DNA: TGTGCCAGCAGCTTAACGGGCCGGACTAACACTGAAGCTTTCTTT
D: -; V: TRBV6-1; J: TRBJ1-2; size: -; CDR3: CASSVTAGYTF; DNA: TGTGCCAGCAGCGTGACAGCCGGGTACACCTTC
D: TRBD1; V: TRBV18; J: TRBJ1-1; size: -; CDR3: CASSQDRGAEAFF; DNA: TGTGCCAGCTCACAGGACAGGGGGGCTGAAGCTTTCTTT
D: -; V: TRBV21-1; J: TRBJ1-2; size: -; CDR3: CASSPPPYRGRWYGYTF; DNA: TGTGCCAGCAGCCCTCCCCCCTACAGGGGGCGATGGTATGGCTACACCTTC
D: -; V: TRBV28; J: TRBJ1-1; size: once; CDR3: CASMWGGIEAFF; DNA: TGTGCCAGCATGTGGGGGGGCATTGAAGCTTTCTTT
D: -; V: TRBV11-3; J: TRBJ2-5; size: -; CDR3: CASSLDREETQYF; DNA: TGTGCCAGCAGCTTAGACAGGGAAGAGACCCAGTACTTC
D: TRBD2; V: TRBV28; J: TRBJ2-7; size: -; CDR3: CASRTLLGGISYEQYF; DNA: TGTGCCAGCAGGACCCTTTTGGGGGGGATCTCCTACGAGCAGTACTTC
D: -; V: TRBV6-5; J: TRBJ1-1; size: -; CDR3: CASQGLSNTEAFF; DNA: TGTGCCAGCCAGGGACTCTCGAACACTGAAGCTTTCTTT
D: -; V: TRBV2; J: TRBJ2-7; size: few; CDR3: CASRRTESYEQYF; DNA: TGTGCCAGCAGACGGACAGAATCCTACGAGCAGTACTTC
D: TRBD1; V: TRBV5-1; J: TRBJ2-5; size: once; CDR3: CASSKGASPIPQETQYF; DNA: TGCGCCAGCTCGAAGGGGGCTTCACCCATCCCCCAAGAGACCCAGTACTTC
D: TRBD2; V: TRBV5-1; J: TRBJ2-7; size: -; CDR3: CASSGTPGTSGHSSYEQYF; DNA: TGCGCCAGCAGCGGAACCCCCGGGACTAGCGGCCATAGCTCCTACGAGCAGTACTTC
D: -; V: TRBV28; J: TRBJ1-2; size: -; CDR3: CASSQGGQWSSYGYTF; DNA: TGTGCCAGCAGTCAGGGAGGACAGTGGAGTAGCTATGGCTACACCTTC
D: TRBD1; V: TRBV29-1; J: TRBJ2-3; size: -; CDR3: CSVERTGPTDTQYF; DNA: TGCAGCGTCGAAAGGACAGGCCCCACAGATACGCAGTATTTT
D: -; V: TRBV5-1; J: TRBJ1-3; size: -; CDR3: CASSFGHTGNTIYF; DNA: TGCGCCAGCAGCTTCGGACATACTGGAAACACCATATATTTT
D: -; V: TRBV5-1; J: TRBJ2-3; size: -; CDR3: CASSLRRDRRSTDTQYF; DNA: TGCGCCAGCAGCTTGAGGAGGGACCGACGCAGCACAGATACGCAGTATTTT
D: -; V: TRBV5-4; J: TRBJ1-3; size: -; CDR3: CASRQSSGNTIYF; DNA: TGTGCCAGCAGACAGAGCTCTGGAAACACCATATATTTT
D: TRBD1; V: TRBV28; J: TRBJ1-2; size: -; CDR3: CASSPRGTANYGYTF; DNA: TGTGCCAGCAGTCCCCGGGGGACAGCTAACTATGGCTACACCTTC
D: TRBD1; V: TRBV5-1; J: TRBJ1-4; size: -; CDR3: CASSRTGVTNEKLFF; DNA: TGCGCCAGCAGCCGGACAGGGGTAACTAATGAAAAACTGTTTTTT